This record concerns one TCR beta chain sequence. Antigen unknown. Trimming cost V 4 bases and J 7 bases, with 16 bases left between them. Germline values: CDR1 MNHEY, CDR2 SVGAGI. The CDR3 totals 14 residues. Time point in this sample: pretreatment peripheral blood. Locally advanced or metastatic urothelial carcinoma affected the patients. The data were taken from a study of PD-L1 blockade in urothelial cancer. On the study more broadly: Median blood clonality was roughly 0.078, with some 89,000 unique TCRs. Whole-study findings and limits: The study found that durable-benefit patients expanded tumor-associated blood clones more at 3 weeks.

This table comes from immunoSEQ multiplex PCR, and its TCRdb copy is limited to in-frame clones, with some not included. The data contain tens of thousands of clones, about 83% of them singletons. Sample: PBMCs, taken around atezolizumab (anti-PD-L1) treatment. The sequence was collected from a man in his fifties or sixties with urothelial cancer. The gene calls are TRBV6-5 and TRBJ1-1, with D perhaps TRBD1 (6 bases). CDR3 nucleotide sequence: TGTGCCAGCAGTTCTCAGGTGGGGGCGGGTGAAGCTTTCTTT. Protein product: CASSSQVGAGEAFF.